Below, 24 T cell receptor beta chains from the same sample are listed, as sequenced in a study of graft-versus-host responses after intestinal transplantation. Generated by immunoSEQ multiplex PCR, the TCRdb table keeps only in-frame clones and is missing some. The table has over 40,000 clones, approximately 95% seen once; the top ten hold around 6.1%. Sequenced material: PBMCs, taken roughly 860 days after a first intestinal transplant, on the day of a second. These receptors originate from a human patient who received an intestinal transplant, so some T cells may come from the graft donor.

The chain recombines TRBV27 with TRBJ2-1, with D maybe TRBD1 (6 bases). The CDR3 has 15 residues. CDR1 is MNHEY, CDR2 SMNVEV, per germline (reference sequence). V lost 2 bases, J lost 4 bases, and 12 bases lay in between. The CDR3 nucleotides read TGTGCCAGCAGTTTAACAGGGAATTCTTACAATGAGCAGTTCTTC. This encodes CASSLTGNSYNEQFF.

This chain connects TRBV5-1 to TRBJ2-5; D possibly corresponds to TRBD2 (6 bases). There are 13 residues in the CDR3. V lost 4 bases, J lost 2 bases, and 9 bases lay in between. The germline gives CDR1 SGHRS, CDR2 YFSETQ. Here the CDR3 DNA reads TGCGCCAGCAGCGCGGGGCCGCAAGAGACCCAGTACTTC. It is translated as CASSAGPQETQYF.

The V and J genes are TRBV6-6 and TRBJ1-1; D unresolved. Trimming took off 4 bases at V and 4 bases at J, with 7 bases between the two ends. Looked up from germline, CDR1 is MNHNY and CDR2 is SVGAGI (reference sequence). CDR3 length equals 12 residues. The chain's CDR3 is CASSSGGTEAFF. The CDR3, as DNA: TGTGCCAGCAGTTCCGGAGGCACTGAAGCTTTCTTT.

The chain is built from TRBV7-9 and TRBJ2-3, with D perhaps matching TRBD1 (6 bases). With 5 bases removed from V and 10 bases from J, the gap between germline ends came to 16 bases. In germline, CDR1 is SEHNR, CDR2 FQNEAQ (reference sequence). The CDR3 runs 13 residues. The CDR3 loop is CASSAATGKAQYF. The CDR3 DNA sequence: TGTGCCAGCAGCGCAGCGACAGGAAAGGCGCAGTATTTT.

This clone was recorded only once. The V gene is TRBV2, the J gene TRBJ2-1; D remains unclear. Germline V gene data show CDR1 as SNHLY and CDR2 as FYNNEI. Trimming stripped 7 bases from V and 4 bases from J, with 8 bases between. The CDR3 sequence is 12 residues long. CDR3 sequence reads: CASNGGYNEQFF. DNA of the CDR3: TGTGCCAGCAATGGCGGTTACAATGAGCAGTTCTTC.

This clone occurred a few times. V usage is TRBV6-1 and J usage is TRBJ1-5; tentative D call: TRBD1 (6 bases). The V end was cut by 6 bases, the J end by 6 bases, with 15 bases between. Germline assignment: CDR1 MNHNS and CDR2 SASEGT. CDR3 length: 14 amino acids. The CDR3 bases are TGTGCCAGCAGGTCCGGGGGCGCCACTCAGCCCCAGCATTTT. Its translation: CASRSGGATQPQHF.

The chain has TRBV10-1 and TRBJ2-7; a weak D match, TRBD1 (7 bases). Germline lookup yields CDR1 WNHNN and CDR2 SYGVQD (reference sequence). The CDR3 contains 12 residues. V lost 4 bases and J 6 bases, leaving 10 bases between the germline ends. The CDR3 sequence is CASSVQGGEQYF. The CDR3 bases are TGCGCCAGCAGTGTGCAGGGGGGCGAGCAGTACTTC.

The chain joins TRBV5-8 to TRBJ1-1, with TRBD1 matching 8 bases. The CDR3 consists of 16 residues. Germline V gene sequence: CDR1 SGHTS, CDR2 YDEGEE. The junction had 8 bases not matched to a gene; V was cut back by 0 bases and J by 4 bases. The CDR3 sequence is CASSLGTGIRSTEAFF. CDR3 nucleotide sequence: TGTGCCAGCAGCTTGGGGACAGGGATTCGTAGCACTGAAGCTTTCTTT. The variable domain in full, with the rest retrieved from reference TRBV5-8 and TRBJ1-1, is EAGVTQSPTHLIKTRGQQATLRCSPISGHTSVYWYQQALGLGLQFLLWYDEGEERNRGNFPPRFSGRQFPNYSSELNVNALELEDSALYLCASSLGTGIRSTEAFFGQGTRLTVV.

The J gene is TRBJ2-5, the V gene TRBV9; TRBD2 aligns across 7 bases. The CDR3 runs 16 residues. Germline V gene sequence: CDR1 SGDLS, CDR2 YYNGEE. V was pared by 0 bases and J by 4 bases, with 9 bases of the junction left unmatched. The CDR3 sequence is CASSVAGGKGVETQYF. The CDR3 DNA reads TGTGCCAGCAGCGTAGCGGGAGGAAAAGGGGTAGAGACCCAGTACTTC.

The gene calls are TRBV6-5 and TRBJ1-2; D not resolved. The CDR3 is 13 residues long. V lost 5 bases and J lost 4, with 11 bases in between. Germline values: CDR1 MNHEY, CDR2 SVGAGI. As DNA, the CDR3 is TGTGCCAGCAGTGAAGGAAGACTCTATGGCTACACCTTC. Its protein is CASSEGRLYGYTF.

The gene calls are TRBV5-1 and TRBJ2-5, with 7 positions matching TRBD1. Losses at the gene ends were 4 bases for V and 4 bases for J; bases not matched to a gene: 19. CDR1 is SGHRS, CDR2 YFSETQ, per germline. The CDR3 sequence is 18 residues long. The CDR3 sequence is CASSETGSTFLQGETQYF. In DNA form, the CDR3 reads TGCGCCAGCAGCGAGACAGGGTCCACGTTTCTACAGGGAGAGACCCAGTACTTC.

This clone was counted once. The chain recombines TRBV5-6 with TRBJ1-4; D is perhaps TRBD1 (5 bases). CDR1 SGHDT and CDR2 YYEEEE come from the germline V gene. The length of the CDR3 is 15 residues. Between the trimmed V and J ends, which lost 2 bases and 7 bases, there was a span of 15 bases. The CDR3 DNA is TGTGCCAGCAGCTTCCCGACGGCAGGGAGTGAAAAACTGTTTTTT. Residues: CASSFPTAGSEKLFF. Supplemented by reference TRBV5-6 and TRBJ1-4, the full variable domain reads DAGVTQSPTHLIKTRGQQVTLRCSPKSGHDTVSWYQQALGQGPQFIFQYYEEEERQRGNFPDRFSGHQFPNYSSELNVNALLLGDSALYLCASSFPTAGSEKLFFGSGTQLSVL.

CDR3 sequence reads: CASSLGLAGGETQYF. CDR3 nucleotides: TGTGCCAGCAGCTTAGGACTAGCGGGAGGAGAGACCCAGTACTTC. The V and J genes are TRBV7-9 and TRBJ2-5; 13 bases align to TRBD2. Trimming at V came to 1 base and at J to 4 bases, leaving 0 bases not matched to a gene. From germline, CDR1 is SEHNR and CDR2 FQNEAQ (reference sequence). The CDR3 sequence is 15 residues long.

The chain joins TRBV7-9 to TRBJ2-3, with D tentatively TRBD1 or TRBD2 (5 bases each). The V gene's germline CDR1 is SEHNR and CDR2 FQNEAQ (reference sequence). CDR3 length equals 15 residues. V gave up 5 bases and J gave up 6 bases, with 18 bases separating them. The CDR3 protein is CASSPGRLLGDTQYF. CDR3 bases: TGTGCCAGCAGCCCGGGACGACTCCTGGGGGATACGCAGTATTTT.

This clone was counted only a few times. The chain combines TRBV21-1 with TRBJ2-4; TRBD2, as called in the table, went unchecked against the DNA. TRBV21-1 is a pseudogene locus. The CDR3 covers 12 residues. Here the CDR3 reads CASSKGRNIQYF. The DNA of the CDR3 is TGTGCCAGCAGCAAAGGGAGAAACATTCAGTACTTC.

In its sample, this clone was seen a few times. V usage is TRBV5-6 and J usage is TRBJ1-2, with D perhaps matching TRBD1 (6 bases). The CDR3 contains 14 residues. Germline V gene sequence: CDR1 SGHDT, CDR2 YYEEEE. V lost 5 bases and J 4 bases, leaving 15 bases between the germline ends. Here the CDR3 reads CASRGGGILYGYTF. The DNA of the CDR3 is TGTGCCAGCAGAGGGGGGGGAATCCTCTATGGCTACACCTTC.

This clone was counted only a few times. This CDR3 reads CASSSHRTVPGSSGNTIYF. The CDR3 DNA reads TGTGCCAGCAGCTCCCACCGGACAGTCCCTGGGAGCTCTGGAAACACCATATATTTT. The rearrangement joins TRBV7-9 to TRBJ1-3, with D perhaps matching TRBD1 (6 bases). The CDR3 spans 19 residues. Germline CDR1 reads SEHNR; CDR2 reads FQNEAQ (reference sequence). With 4 bases removed from V and 0 bases from J, the gap between germline ends came to 22 bases.

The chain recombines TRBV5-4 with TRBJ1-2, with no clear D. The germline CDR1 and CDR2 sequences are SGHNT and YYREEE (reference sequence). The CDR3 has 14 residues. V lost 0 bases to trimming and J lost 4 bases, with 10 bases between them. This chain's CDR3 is CASSLDSMGYGYTF. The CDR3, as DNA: TGTGCCAGCAGCTTGGATTCGATGGGCTATGGCTACACCTTC.

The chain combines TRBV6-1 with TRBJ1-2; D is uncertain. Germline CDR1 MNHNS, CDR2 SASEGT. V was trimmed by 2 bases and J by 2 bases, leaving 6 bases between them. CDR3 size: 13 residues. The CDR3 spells CASSEKDNYGYTF. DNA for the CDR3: TGTGCCAGCAGTGAAAAGGACAACTATGGCTACACCTTC.

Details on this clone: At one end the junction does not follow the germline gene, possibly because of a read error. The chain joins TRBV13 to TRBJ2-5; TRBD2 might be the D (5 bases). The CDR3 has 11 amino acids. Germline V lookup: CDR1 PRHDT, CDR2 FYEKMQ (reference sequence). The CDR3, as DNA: TGTGCCGGCAGCTCGGGGAAGGCCCAGTACTTC. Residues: CAGSSGKAQYF.

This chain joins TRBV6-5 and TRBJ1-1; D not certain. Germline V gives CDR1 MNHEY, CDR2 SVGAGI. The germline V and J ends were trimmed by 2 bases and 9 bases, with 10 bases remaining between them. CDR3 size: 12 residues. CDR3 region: CASSYGDVQAFF. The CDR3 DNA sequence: TGTGCCAGCAGTTACGGGGATGTCCAAGCTTTCTTT.

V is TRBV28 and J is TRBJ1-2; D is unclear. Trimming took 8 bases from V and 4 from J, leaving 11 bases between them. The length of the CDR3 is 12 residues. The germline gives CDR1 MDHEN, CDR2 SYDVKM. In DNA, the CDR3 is TGTGCCAGCGGAGGGAAGATCTATGGCTACACCTTC. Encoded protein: CASGGKIYGYTF.

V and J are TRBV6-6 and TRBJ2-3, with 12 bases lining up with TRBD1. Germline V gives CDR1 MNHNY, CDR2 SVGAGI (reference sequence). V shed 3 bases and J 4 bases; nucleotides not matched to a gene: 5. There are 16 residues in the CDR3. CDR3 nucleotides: TGTGCCAGCAGTTATTCCGGGACAGGGGGCGCAGATACGCAGTATTTT. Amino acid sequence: CASSYSGTGGADTQYF.

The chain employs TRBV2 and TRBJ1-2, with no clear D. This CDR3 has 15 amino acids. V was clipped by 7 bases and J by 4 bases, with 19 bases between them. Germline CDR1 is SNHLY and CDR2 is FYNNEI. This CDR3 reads CASISESVHGYGYTF. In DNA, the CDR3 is TGTGCCAGCATAAGTGAGTCAGTTCACGGCTATGGCTACACCTTC.